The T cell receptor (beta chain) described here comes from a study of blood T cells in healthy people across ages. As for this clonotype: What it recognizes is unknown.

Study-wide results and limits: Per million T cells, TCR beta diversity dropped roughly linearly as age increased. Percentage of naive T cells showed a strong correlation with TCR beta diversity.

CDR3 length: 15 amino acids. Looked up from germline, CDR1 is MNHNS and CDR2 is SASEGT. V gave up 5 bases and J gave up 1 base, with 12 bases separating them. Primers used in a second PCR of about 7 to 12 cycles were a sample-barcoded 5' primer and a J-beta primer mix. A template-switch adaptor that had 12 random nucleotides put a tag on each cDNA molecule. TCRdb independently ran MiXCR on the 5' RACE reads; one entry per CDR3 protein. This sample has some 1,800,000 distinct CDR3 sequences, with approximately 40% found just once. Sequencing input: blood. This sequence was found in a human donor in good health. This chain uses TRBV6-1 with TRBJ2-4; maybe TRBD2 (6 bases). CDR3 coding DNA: TGTGCCAGCAGTCCCCAGAGCGGGGCCAAAAACATTCAGTACTTC. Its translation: CASSPQSGAKNIQYF.